Here is one T cell receptor beta chain with its context. Its antigen is as yet unknown. The sorted libraries were made from around 980,000 CD4+ or CD8+ T cells. The yield of each sequencing run was over 170 million TCR-beta sequences from 15-18 subjects. TCRdb re-analysed the 5' RACE reads in MiXCR, keeping a single row per CDR3 protein. The sample includes 55,000 or so distinct CDR3 sequences, over 3.5% of them seen just once. The sample belongs to a study of neurological immune-mediated disorders. Study outcomes and limitations: No CDR3 amino acid sequences recurred among expanded clones across subjects, suggesting private repertoires in all groups. The highest TCR clonal expansion occurred in HTLV-1-associated myelopathy; multiple sclerosis fell below healthy controls.

Germline-derived CDR1 and CDR2 are SEHNR and FQNEAQ (reference sequence). This CDR3 has 14 residues. Between the trimmed V and J ends, which lost 5 bases and 2 bases, there was a span of 13 bases. Input material: CD4+ T cells from blood. This receptor was identified in a woman aged 40 to 50 with multiple sclerosis. V usage is TRBV7-9 and J usage is TRBJ2-7, with D perhaps being TRBD1 or TRBD2 (5 bases each). CDR3 sequence: CASSPEGRTYEQYF. For the CDR3, the DNA is TGTGCCAGCAGCCCCGAGGGGCGAACCTACGAGCAGTACTTC.